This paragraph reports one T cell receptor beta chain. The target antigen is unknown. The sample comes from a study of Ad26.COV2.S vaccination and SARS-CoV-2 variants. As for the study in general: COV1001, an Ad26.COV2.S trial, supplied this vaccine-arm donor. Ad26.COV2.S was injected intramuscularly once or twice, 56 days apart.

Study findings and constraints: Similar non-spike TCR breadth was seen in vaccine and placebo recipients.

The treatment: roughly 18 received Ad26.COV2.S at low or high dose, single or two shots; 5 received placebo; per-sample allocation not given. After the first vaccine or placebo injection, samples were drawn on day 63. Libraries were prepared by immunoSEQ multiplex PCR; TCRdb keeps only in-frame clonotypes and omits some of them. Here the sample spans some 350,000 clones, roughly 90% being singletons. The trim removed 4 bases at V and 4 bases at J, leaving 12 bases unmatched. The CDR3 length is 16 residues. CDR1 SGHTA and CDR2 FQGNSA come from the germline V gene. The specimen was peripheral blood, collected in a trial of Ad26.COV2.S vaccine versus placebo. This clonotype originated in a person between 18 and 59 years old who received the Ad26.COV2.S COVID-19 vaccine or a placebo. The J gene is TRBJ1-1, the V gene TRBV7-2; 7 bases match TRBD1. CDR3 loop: CASSSQDRVAGTEAFF. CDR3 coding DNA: TGTGCCAGCAGCTCCCAAGACAGGGTAGCTGGCACTGAAGCTTTCTTT.